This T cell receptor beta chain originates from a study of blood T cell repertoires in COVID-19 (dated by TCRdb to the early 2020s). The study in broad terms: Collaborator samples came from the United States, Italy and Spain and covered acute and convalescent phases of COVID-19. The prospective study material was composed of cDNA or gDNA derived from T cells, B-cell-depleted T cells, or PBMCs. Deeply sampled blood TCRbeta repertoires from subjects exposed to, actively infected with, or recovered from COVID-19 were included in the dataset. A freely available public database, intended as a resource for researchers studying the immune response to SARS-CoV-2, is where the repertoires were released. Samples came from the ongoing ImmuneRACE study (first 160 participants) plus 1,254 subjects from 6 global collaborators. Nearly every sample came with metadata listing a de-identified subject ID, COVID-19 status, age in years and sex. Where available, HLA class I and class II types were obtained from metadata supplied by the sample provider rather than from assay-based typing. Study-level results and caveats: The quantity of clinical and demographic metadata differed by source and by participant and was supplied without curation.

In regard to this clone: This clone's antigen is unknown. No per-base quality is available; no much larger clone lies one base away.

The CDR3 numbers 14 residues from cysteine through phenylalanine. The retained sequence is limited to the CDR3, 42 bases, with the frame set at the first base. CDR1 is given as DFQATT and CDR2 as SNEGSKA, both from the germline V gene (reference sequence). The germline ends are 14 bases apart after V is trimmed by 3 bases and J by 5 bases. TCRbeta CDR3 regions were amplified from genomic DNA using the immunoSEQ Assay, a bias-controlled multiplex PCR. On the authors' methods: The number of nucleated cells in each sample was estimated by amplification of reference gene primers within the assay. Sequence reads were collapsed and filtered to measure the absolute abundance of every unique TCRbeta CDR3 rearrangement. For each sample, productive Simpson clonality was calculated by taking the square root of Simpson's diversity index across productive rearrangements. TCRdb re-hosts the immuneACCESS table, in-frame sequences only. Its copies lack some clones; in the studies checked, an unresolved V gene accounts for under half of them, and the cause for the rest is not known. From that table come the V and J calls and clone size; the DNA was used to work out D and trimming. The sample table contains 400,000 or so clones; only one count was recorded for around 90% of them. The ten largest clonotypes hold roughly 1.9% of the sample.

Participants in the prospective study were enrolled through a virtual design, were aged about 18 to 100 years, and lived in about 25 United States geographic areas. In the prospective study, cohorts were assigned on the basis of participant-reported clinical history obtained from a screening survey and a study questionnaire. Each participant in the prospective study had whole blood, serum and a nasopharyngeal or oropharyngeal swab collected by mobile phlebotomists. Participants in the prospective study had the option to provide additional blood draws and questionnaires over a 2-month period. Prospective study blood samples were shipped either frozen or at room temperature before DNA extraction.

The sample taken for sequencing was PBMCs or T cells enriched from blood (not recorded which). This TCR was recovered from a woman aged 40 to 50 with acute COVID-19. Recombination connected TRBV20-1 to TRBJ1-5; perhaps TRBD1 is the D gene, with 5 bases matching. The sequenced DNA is TGCAGTGCTAGTTGGGGCAGCCAAGATCAGCCCCAGCATTTT. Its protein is CSASWGSQDQPQHF.